This entry lists 31 T cell receptor beta chains sequenced from one sample in a study of T cell responses to AZD1222 COVID-19 vaccine. Sequencing was performed with immunoSEQ multiplex PCR; in TCRdb, only in-frame clones are kept and a portion is missing. The sample consists of about 120,000 clones, 80% to 90% of them appearing once. This specimen consisted of peripheral blood, obtained 28 days after the second AZD1222 dose. The source of these receptors is an adult who received the AZD1222 COVID-19 vaccine.

The chain combines TRBV7-8 with TRBJ1-1; D is unclear. V was clipped by 0 bases and J by 11 bases, with 10 bases between them. Germline V gene sequence: CDR1 SGHVS, CDR2 FQNEAQ. The CDR3 runs to 12 residues. The CDR3 spells CASSLALRFAFF. In DNA form, the CDR3 reads TGTGCCAGCAGCTTAGCGCTGAGGTTCGCTTTCTTT.

This chain uses TRBV6-6 with TRBJ1-4; TRBD1 is a possible D gene (5 bases). Germline V lookup: CDR1 MNHNY, CDR2 SVGAGI (reference sequence). Trimming took 6 bases from V and 10 from J, leaving 18 bases between them. This CDR3 spans 14 amino acids. The CDR3 sequence is CASRTQQASRKLFF. The CDR3 DNA reads TGTGCCAGCAGGACGCAACAGGCTAGTAGAAAACTGTTTTTT.

A note on this clone: Relative to the germline gene, one junction end is altered; a read error may explain this. The V and J genes are TRBV7-7 and TRBJ2-2; D perhaps matches TRBD1 (6 bases). Germline loops: CDR1 SSHAT, CDR2 FNYEAQ (reference sequence). This CDR3 is built from 16 residues. This CDR3 is CASSLNTGLRTGELFF. The CDR3 DNA follows: TGTGCTAGCAGCTTAAATACAGGGCTGAGGACCGGGGAGCTGTTTTTT.

This rearrangement joins TRBV5-1 to TRBJ1-5; 8 nucleotides agree with TRBD1. The CDR3 extends over 16 amino acids. The V segment lost 2 bases and the J segment 2 bases; nucleotides outside the gene matches: 6. CDR1 SGHRS and CDR2 YFSETQ come from the germline V gene. CDR3 loop: CASSFLPGQGNQPQHF. The CDR3 coding sequence is TGCGCCAGCAGCTTTCTCCCGGGACAGGGCAATCAGCCCCAGCATTTT.

V and J are TRBV11-2 and TRBJ2-5; 16 bases align to TRBD2. CDR1 is SGHAT, CDR2 FQNNGV, per germline. Trimming cost V 4 bases and J 4 bases; bases outside gene matches: 9. The CDR3 has 18 amino acids. In DNA form, the CDR3 reads TGTGCCAGCAGCTCCCCCGGGACTAGCGGGAGGGCCGGAGAGACCCAGTACTTC. Encoded protein: CASSSPGTSGRAGETQYF. The full variable domain, its missing parts supplied by reference TRBV11-2 and TRBJ2-5, is EAGVAQSPRYKIIEKRQSVAFWCNPISGHATLYWYQQILGQGPKLLIQFQNNGVVDDSQLPKDRFSAERLKGVDSTLKIQPAKLEDSAVYLCASSSPGTSGRAGETQYFGPGTRLLVL.

The chain links TRBV5-4 to TRBJ2-3, with 9 bases aligning to TRBD1. The germline V gene encodes CDR1 SGHNT and CDR2 YYREEE (reference sequence). The CDR3 is made up of 13 amino acids. J gave up 4 bases and V 5 bases, and 2 bases lay outside the gene matches. DNA for the CDR3: TGTGCCAGCAGTACAGGGGGCGCAGATACGCAGTATTTT. Its protein product is CASSTGGADTQYF.

The chain employs TRBV27 and TRBJ1-4; 8 positions agree with TRBD1. Unmatched junction bases numbered 7, after V lost 6 bases and J lost 1 base. This CDR3 has 16 amino acids. Per germline, CDR1 MNHEY and CDR2 SMNVEV (reference sequence). CDR3 residues: CASRIQGGGTNEKLFF. CDR3 nucleotide sequence: TGTGCCAGCAGAATACAGGGGGGGGGAACTAATGAAAAACTGTTTTTT.

The rearrangement joins TRBV6-5 to TRBJ1-1, with D uncertain. CDR1 and CDR2 from the germline V gene are MNHEY and SVGAGI. The CDR3 is 12 amino acids. V lost 7 bases and J lost 0, with 6 bases in between. This chain's CDR3 is CASKGLNTEAFF. The DNA of the CDR3 is TGTGCCAGCAAAGGACTGAACACTGAAGCTTTCTTT.

V gene TRBV5-4 combines with J gene TRBJ1-1, with a weak D call TRBD1 (6 bases). Trimming left V 9 bases short and J 0 bases short, with 12 bases between. The CDR3 covers 13 residues. The germline gives CDR1 SGHNT, CDR2 YYREEE (reference sequence). CDR3 in amino acids: CAIEDSLNTEAFF. DNA for the CDR3: TGTGCCATTGAGGACAGCTTGAACACTGAAGCTTTCTTT.

The chain is built from TRBV21-1 and TRBJ1-2. TRBV21-1 is given as a pseudogene. The CDR3 spans 15 residues. The CDR3 bases are TGTGCCAGCAGCAAAGTCACGTGGGCTAACTATGGCTACACCTTC. Its translation: CASSKVTWANYGYTF.

J is TRBJ2-1 and V is TRBV5-1; D is uncertain. CDR3 size: 13 residues. Trimming took 0 bases from V and 8 from J, leaving 9 bases between them. CDR1 is SGHRS, CDR2 YFSETQ, per germline. CDR3 region: CASSLDGIDEQFF. The CDR3, as DNA: TGCGCCAGCAGCTTGGATGGCATCGATGAGCAGTTCTTC.

The chain links TRBV11-2 to TRBJ2-1; no definite D call. Trimming pared 10 bases from V and 4 bases from J, leaving 14 bases between. Per the germline V gene, CDR1 is SGHAT and CDR2 is FQNNGV. The CDR3 spans 13 residues. The CDR3 DNA sequence: TGTGCCACCAAAACCTTTAATTACAATGAGCAGTTCTTC. Amino acid sequence: CATKTFNYNEQFF.

The chain couples TRBV5-1 to TRBJ1-1; no reliable D call. Germline lookup yields CDR1 SGHRS and CDR2 YFSETQ. This CDR3 region has 17 residues. The V and J ends lost 0 bases and 2 bases respectively, with 17 bases between them. The CDR3 region is CASSLVLRSGSNTEAFF. CDR3 DNA: TGCGCCAGCAGCTTGGTGTTAAGATCGGGTAGTAACACTGAAGCTTTCTTT.

V usage is TRBV10-3 and J usage is TRBJ1-2, with no clear D. The V end was cut by 3 bases, the J end by 2 bases, with 10 bases between. The germline CDR1 and CDR2 sequences are ENHRY and SYGVKD. The CDR3 contains 14 residues. CDR3 DNA sequence: TGTGCCATCAGTGATGGGCAGCTCAACTATGGCTACACCTTC. As protein: CAISDGQLNYGYTF.

The chain couples TRBV18 to TRBJ2-7; TRBD1 is a possible D gene (5 bases). Germline values: CDR1 KGHSH, CDR2 LQKENI. This CDR3 has 13 amino acids. Between the trimmed V and J ends, which lost 0 bases and 3 bases, there was a span of 6 bases. The CDR3 sequence: CASSPPTVYEQYF. CDR3 nucleotide sequence: TGTGCCAGCTCACCACCGACAGTCTACGAGCAGTACTTC.

This clone has more than one count but fewer than ten. V usage is TRBV7-9 and J usage is TRBJ2-2; 9 bases map to TRBD1. The CDR3 is made up of 16 amino acids. Germline CDR1 reads SEHNR; CDR2 reads FQNEAQ (reference sequence). With V trimmed by 4 bases and J by 6 bases, 9 bases remained unmatched. CDR3 residues: CASSSRDRETSGELFF. The DNA for the CDR3 is TGTGCCAGCAGCTCTAGGGACAGGGAGACGTCCGGGGAGCTGTTTTTT. The whole variable domain, remainder taken from reference TRBV7-9 and TRBJ2-2, is DTGVSQNPRHKITKRGQNVTFRCDPISEHNRLYWYRQTLGQGPEFLTYFQNEAQLEKSRLLSDRFSAERPKGSFSTLEIQRTEQGDSAMYLCASSSRDRETSGELFFGEGSRLTVL.

The gene calls are TRBV6-1 and TRBJ1-6; D is unresolved. Trimming took off 2 bases at V and 7 bases at J, with 12 bases between the two ends. From germline, CDR1 is MNHNS and CDR2 SASEGT. The CDR3 is 15 amino acids. CDR3: CASSERPPENSPLHF. The CDR3 DNA reads as TGTGCCAGCAGTGAACGCCCCCCGGAAAATTCACCCCTCCACTTT.

V and J are TRBV12-3 or TRBV12-4 and TRBJ2-7; TRBD1 matches 7 bases. The CDR3 sequence is 11 residues long. The trim removed 6 bases at V and 13 bases at J, leaving 9 bases unmatched. The CDR3 here is CASRNRDSLYF. The CDR3 DNA reads TGTGCCAGCAGGAACCGGGACAGCCTCTACTTC.

The V and J genes are TRBV30 and TRBJ1-4, with no clear D. V was shortened by 2 bases and J by 4 bases, with 17 bases between the two germline ends. This CDR3 has 16 residues. Germline assignment: CDR1 GTSNPN and CDR2 SVGIG (reference sequence). This CDR3 is CAWSPQVGQINEKLFF. The DNA of the CDR3 is TGTGCCTGGAGTCCTCAGGTTGGGCAGATTAATGAAAAACTGTTTTTT.

This rearrangement joins TRBV5-1 to TRBJ1-2; a weak D match, TRBD1 (5 bases). V was trimmed by 0 bases and J by 4 bases, leaving 13 bases between them. The CDR3 loop spans 15 amino acids. CDR1 is SGHRS, CDR2 YFSETQ, per germline. CDR3 nucleotide sequence: TGCGCCAGCAGCTTGGGTTCGCAGGGTAGCTATGGCTACACCTTC. This codes for CASSLGSQGSYGYTF.

The chain's CDR3 is CASSSPTAGNTIYF. The CDR3 DNA reads as TGTGCCAGCAGTTCACCGACCGCTGGAAACACCATATATTTT. The rearrangement joins TRBV28 to TRBJ1-3; no clear D. Trimming pared 4 bases from V and 2 bases from J, leaving 9 bases between. This CDR3 contains 14 residues. CDR1 and CDR2 (germline): MDHEN, SYDVKM.

In this sample, this clone turned up once. This chain uses TRBV5-6 with TRBJ1-5; a weak D match, TRBD1 (6 bases). CDR1 SGHDT and CDR2 YYEEEE come from the germline V gene. V lost 7 bases to trimming and J lost 8 bases, with 19 bases between them. This CDR3 has 14 amino acids. The CDR3 reads CASRSWGAGEPQHF. CDR3 nucleotide sequence: TGTGCCAGCCGATCTTGGGGGGCGGGGGAGCCCCAGCATTTT.

CDR3 in DNA: TGCAGCGCCACAGGGGGTTCGATGAACACTGAAGCTTTCTTT. Translation: CSATGGSMNTEAFF. The chain carries TRBV29-1 and TRBJ1-1; 8 nucleotides match TRBD1. The CDR3 extends over 14 amino acids. CDR1 is SQVTM, CDR2 ANQGSEA, per germline. The V segment lost 7 bases and the J segment 0 bases; nucleotides outside the gene matches: 7.

The chain joins TRBV9 to TRBJ1-2; TRBD1 might be the D (6 bases). This CDR3 has 13 residues. The V end was cut by 3 bases, the J end by 3 bases, with 9 bases between. Germline CDR1 reads SGDLS; CDR2 reads YYNGEE. CDR3 sequence reads: CASSGQVDYGYTF. The CDR3 region has the DNA TGTGCCAGCAGCGGACAGGTGGACTATGGCTACACCTTC.

This chain uses TRBV3-1 (or the pseudogene TRBV3-2) with TRBJ1-2; D may be TRBD1 (5 bases). CDR3 length: 14 amino acids. V lost 2 bases and J lost 6, with 13 bases in between. Germline values: CDR1 LGHDT, CDR2 YNNKEL (reference sequence). The CDR3, as DNA: TGTGCCAGCAGCCAAATGCAGGGTTGGGATGGCTACACCTTC. As protein: CASSQMQGWDGYTF.

The chain joins TRBV5-6 to TRBJ2-7, with unresolved D. The germline gives CDR1 SGHDT, CDR2 YYEEEE. V lost 0 bases and J 5 bases, leaving 12 bases between the germline ends. The CDR3 consists of 14 residues. This chain's CDR3 is CASSLGVRVHEQYF. The CDR3 bases are TGTGCCAGCAGCTTGGGTGTCCGGGTCCACGAGCAGTACTTC.

CDR3 amino acids: CASSGRSDEKLFF. CDR3 bases: TGTGCCAGCAGTGGTAGGTCGGATGAAAAACTGTTTTTT. The V gene is TRBV2, the J gene TRBJ1-4; D call uncertain. From germline, CDR1 is SNHLY and CDR2 FYNNEI. This CDR3 has 13 amino acids. V lost 4 bases, J lost 6 bases, and 9 bases lay in between.

V usage is TRBV5-1 and J usage is TRBJ2-5; either TRBD1 or TRBD2 may supply D (5 bases each). There are 15 residues in the CDR3. Germline V gene data show CDR1 as SGHRS and CDR2 as YFSETQ. Trimming stripped 2 bases from V and 1 base from J, with 12 bases between. This CDR3 is CASSLSTGTQETQYF. The CDR3 DNA is TGCGCCAGCAGCTTAAGCACCGGGACCCAAGAGACCCAGTACTTC.

The V call is TRBV10-3, the J call TRBJ1-1; D not certain. V lost 5 bases to trimming and J lost 4 bases, with 8 bases between them. Germline V CDR1 and CDR2: ENHRY, SYGVKD. The CDR3 length is 12 residues. CDR3 residues: CAISSGSTEAFF. The CDR3 DNA reads as TGTGCCATCAGTAGCGGGAGCACTGAAGCTTTCTTT.

This chain uses TRBV5-4 with TRBJ2-1; TRBD1 matches at 9 bases. The germline V gene encodes CDR1 SGHNT and CDR2 YYREEE (reference sequence). V was pared by 5 bases and J by 6 bases, with 6 bases of the junction left unmatched. CDR3 length: 14 residues. CDR3 DNA sequence: TGTGCCAGCAGTTTCCGGGACAGGGTCAATGAGCAGTTCTTC. It encodes CASSFRDRVNEQFF.

The chain carries TRBV6-5 and TRBJ1-1, with 7 bases fitting TRBD1. The CDR3 runs to 14 residues. Germline V gene data show CDR1 as MNHEY and CDR2 as SVGAGI. Germline trimming cut 7 bases from V and 0 bases from J; bases unmatched to any gene: 5. CDR3 region: CASKGQTMNTEAFF. CDR3 in DNA: TGTGCCAGCAAGGGACAGACCATGAACACTGAAGCTTTCTTT.